One TCR beta chain is described in this entry. Its specificity is unknown. Study donors comprised healthy, HIV-negative adults devoid of recent acute infection or vaccination. Splitting of CD4+ cells produced CD45RA+ naive and CD45RA-negative memory subsets. The sample is drawn from a study of shared clonotypes between healthy human individuals. Overall study findings and caveats: Clonotypes shared by all four sorted-subset donors had higher generation probabilities than non-shared clonotypes.

The repertoire was sequenced with immunoSEQ multiplex PCR; TCRdb's copy has only in-frame clones and lacks some. In the table there are roughly 2.5 million clones, around nine tenths of which are singletons. V lost 4 bases, J lost 4 bases, and 5 bases stayed unmatched. Germline V gene lookup returns CDR1 ENHRY and CDR2 SYGVKD. The CDR3 is made up of 15 amino acids. The chain combines TRBV10-3 with TRBJ2-2; 8 nucleotides line up with TRBD1. Material: naive CD4+ T cells sorted from blood. The subset: CD45RA+ positively selected. The TCR sequence derives from a man younger than 35 in good health. The CDR3 bases are TGTGCCATCAGTGGGAAGCAGGGGGCCACCGGGGAGCTGTTTTTT. Protein sequence: CAISGKQGATGELFF.